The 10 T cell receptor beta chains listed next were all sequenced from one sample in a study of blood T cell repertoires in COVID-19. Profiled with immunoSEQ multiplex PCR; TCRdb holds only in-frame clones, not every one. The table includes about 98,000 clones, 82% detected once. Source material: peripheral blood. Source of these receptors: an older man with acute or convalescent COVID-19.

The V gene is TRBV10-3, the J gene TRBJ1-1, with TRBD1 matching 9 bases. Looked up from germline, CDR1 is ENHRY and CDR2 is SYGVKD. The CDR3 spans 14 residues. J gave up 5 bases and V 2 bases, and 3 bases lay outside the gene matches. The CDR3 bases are TGTGCCATCAGTGAGAGACAGGGGGTTACTGAAGCTTTCTTT. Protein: CAISERQGVTEAFF.

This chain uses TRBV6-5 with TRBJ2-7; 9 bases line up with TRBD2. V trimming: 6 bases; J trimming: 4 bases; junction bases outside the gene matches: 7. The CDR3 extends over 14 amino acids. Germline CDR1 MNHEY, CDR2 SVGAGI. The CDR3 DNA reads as TGTGCCAGCAGCAAAATAGCGGGAGCATACGAGCAGTACTTC. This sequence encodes CASSKIAGAYEQYF.

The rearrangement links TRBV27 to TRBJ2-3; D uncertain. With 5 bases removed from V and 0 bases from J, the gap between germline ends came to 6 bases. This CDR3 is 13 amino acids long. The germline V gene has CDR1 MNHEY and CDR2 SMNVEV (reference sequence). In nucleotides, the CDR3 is TGTGCCAGCAGTGAGATCAGCACAGATACGCAGTATTTT. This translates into CASSEISTDTQYF.

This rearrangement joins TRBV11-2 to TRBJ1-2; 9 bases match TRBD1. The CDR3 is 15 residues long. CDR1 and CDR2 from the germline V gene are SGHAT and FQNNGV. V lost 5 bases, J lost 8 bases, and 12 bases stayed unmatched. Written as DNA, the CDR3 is TGTGCCAGCAGCCCCCTGGGGGACAGGGTAGGCGGCTACACCTTC. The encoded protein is CASSPLGDRVGGYTF. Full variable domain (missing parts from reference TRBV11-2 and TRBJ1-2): EAGVAQSPRYKIIEKRQSVAFWCNPISGHATLYWYQQILGQGPKLLIQFQNNGVVDDSQLPKDRFSAERLKGVDSTLKIQPAKLEDSAVYLCASSPLGDRVGGYTFGSGTRLTVV.

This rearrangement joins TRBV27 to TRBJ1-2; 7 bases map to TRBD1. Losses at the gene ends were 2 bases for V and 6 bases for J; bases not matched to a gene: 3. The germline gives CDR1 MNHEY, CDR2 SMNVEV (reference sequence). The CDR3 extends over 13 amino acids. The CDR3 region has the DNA TGTGCCAGCAGTTTAGTGGGACAGAATGGCTACACCTTC. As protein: CASSLVGQNGYTF.

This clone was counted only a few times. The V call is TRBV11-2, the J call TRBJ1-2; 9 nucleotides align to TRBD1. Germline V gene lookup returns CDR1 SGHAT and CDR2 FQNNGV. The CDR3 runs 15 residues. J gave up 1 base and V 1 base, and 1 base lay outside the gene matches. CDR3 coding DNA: TGTGCCAGCAGCTTAGGACAGGGGGATAACTATGGCTACACCTTC. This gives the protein CASSLGQGDNYGYTF.

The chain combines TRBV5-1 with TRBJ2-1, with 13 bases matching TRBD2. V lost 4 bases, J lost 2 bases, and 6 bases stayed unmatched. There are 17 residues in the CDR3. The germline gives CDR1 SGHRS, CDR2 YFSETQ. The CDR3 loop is CASSPQTSGGTYNEQFF. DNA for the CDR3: TGCGCCAGCAGCCCTCAGACTAGCGGGGGGACCTACAATGAGCAGTTCTTC.

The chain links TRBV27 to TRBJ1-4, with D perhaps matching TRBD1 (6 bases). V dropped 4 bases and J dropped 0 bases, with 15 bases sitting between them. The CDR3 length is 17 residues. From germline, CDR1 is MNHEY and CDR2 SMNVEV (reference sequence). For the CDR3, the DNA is TGTGCCAGCAGTTCCCAGGGGTCCCTTGCAACTAATGAAAAACTGTTTTTT. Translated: CASSSQGSLATNEKLFF.

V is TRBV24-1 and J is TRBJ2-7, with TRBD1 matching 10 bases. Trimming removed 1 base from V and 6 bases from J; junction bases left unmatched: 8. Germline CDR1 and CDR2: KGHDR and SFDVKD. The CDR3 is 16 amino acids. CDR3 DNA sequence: TGTGCCACCAGTGATTTCACCGGGACAGGGGCCGGCGAGCAGTACTTC. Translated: CATSDFTGTGAGEQYF.

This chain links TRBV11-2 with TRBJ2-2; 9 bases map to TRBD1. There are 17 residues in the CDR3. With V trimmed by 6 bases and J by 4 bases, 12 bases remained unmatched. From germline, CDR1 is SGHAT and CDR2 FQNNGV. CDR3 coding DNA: TGTGCCAGCAGATTCCAAACAGGGGGCGAGGGCACCGGGGAGCTGTTTTTT. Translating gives CASRFQTGGEGTGELFF.